This record looks at one T cell receptor (beta chain) sequence and its context. This clone's antigen is unknown. Nothing much larger sits one base from this clone, and base qualities are not available. The data are from a study of T cell responses to AZD1222 COVID-19 vaccine (dated by TCRdb to about 2021). Notes on the research overall: TCR sequencing covered 230 or so trial participants: 207 given two doses of AZD1222 and 26 given two doses of MenACWY control vaccine. Trial participants were enrolled by age into subgroups of 18-55, 56-69 and 70-plus years, and around 140, 26 and 57 TCR-sequenced participants, respectively, were included in these subgroups. The paper's findings and limits, for the study overall: No day 14 peak-response samples were available, so repertoires were characterized only after the peak T cell response. Most participants were white British and females outnumbered males, and the authors suggested that clonal diversity may have been underestimated. Reportedly, close to half of the unique spike-specific TCRs recognized epitopes lying outside the regions that are mutated in the B.1.351 and B.1.1.7 variants. After two AZD1222 doses, both the breadth and the depth of spike-specific TCRs were significantly higher than at day 0 and than in MenACWY recipients. The whole spike protein was spanned by vaccine-associated CD4 TCRs, and dominant responses were seen in regions 160-218 and 743-854. The 56-69-year group was small, and its depth increase did not reach significance, likely because of low power. Only a handful of AZD1222 recipients were SARS-CoV-2 seropositive at baseline, limiting conclusions about previously exposed vaccinees.

Taken from cysteine to phenylalanine, the CDR3 has 13 residues. Only CDR3 DNA is held: 39 bases, read in frame from base 1. The junction shows trimming of 6 bases on V and 3 bases on J, and the gene matches do not reach 2 bases of it. The CDR1 and CDR2 encoded by the germline V gene are MNHEY and SVGAGI. According to the study, the label for this sample's time point signals: about 28 days (+/-7) after the second vaccine dose. AZD1222 recipients given second doses at about 4 weeks or at about 12 weeks were pooled, since spike-specific TCR depth and breadth were not found to differ between the two schedules. Vaccinee samples came from UK trials COV001 and COV002, including a single-blind randomized controlled phase 2/3 trial of AZD1222 (ChAdOx1 nCoV-19) in healthy adults. Trial participant PBMC samples were collected at day 0 and day 28 after the second dose for TCRbeta chain sequencing. The CDR3 regions of human TCRbeta chains were subjected to immunosequencing. In the source study's methods: TCRs in the repertoires were matched against a reference library of SARS-CoV-2-specific TCRs that had been generated with the MIRA antigen-specificity platform. Breadth was defined as the fraction of unique TCRs that were SARS-CoV-2-associated, and depth was defined as the fraction of total T cells that were SARS-CoV-2-associated. Each spike-specific TCR was assigned to its reactive spike region and to a CD4 or CD8 class using the MIRA data. Log10-transformed breadth and depth values were compared by one-way ANOVA with Sidak's multiple comparisons tests. Here the immuneACCESS table is served through TCRdb, limited to in-frame sequences with V and J called. Missing clones are a known gap in these copies; in checked studies unresolved V genes cover under half, and the rest lacks a known reason. V, J and clone size derive from that table, while D and trimming were established from the DNA sequence. This sample has 90,000 or so clones in its table, and around 89% of those were observed once. The top ten constitute around 6% of the sample.

This TCR came from an adult who received the AZD1222 COVID-19 vaccine. Source: peripheral blood, taken 28 days after the second AZD1222 dose. Here the chain combines TRBV6-5 and TRBJ2-5; 9 junctional bases match TRBD2. The DNA sequence is TGTGCCAGCAGGGCGGGGGGGAAAGAGACCCAGTACTTC. The encoded protein is CASRAGGKETQYF.